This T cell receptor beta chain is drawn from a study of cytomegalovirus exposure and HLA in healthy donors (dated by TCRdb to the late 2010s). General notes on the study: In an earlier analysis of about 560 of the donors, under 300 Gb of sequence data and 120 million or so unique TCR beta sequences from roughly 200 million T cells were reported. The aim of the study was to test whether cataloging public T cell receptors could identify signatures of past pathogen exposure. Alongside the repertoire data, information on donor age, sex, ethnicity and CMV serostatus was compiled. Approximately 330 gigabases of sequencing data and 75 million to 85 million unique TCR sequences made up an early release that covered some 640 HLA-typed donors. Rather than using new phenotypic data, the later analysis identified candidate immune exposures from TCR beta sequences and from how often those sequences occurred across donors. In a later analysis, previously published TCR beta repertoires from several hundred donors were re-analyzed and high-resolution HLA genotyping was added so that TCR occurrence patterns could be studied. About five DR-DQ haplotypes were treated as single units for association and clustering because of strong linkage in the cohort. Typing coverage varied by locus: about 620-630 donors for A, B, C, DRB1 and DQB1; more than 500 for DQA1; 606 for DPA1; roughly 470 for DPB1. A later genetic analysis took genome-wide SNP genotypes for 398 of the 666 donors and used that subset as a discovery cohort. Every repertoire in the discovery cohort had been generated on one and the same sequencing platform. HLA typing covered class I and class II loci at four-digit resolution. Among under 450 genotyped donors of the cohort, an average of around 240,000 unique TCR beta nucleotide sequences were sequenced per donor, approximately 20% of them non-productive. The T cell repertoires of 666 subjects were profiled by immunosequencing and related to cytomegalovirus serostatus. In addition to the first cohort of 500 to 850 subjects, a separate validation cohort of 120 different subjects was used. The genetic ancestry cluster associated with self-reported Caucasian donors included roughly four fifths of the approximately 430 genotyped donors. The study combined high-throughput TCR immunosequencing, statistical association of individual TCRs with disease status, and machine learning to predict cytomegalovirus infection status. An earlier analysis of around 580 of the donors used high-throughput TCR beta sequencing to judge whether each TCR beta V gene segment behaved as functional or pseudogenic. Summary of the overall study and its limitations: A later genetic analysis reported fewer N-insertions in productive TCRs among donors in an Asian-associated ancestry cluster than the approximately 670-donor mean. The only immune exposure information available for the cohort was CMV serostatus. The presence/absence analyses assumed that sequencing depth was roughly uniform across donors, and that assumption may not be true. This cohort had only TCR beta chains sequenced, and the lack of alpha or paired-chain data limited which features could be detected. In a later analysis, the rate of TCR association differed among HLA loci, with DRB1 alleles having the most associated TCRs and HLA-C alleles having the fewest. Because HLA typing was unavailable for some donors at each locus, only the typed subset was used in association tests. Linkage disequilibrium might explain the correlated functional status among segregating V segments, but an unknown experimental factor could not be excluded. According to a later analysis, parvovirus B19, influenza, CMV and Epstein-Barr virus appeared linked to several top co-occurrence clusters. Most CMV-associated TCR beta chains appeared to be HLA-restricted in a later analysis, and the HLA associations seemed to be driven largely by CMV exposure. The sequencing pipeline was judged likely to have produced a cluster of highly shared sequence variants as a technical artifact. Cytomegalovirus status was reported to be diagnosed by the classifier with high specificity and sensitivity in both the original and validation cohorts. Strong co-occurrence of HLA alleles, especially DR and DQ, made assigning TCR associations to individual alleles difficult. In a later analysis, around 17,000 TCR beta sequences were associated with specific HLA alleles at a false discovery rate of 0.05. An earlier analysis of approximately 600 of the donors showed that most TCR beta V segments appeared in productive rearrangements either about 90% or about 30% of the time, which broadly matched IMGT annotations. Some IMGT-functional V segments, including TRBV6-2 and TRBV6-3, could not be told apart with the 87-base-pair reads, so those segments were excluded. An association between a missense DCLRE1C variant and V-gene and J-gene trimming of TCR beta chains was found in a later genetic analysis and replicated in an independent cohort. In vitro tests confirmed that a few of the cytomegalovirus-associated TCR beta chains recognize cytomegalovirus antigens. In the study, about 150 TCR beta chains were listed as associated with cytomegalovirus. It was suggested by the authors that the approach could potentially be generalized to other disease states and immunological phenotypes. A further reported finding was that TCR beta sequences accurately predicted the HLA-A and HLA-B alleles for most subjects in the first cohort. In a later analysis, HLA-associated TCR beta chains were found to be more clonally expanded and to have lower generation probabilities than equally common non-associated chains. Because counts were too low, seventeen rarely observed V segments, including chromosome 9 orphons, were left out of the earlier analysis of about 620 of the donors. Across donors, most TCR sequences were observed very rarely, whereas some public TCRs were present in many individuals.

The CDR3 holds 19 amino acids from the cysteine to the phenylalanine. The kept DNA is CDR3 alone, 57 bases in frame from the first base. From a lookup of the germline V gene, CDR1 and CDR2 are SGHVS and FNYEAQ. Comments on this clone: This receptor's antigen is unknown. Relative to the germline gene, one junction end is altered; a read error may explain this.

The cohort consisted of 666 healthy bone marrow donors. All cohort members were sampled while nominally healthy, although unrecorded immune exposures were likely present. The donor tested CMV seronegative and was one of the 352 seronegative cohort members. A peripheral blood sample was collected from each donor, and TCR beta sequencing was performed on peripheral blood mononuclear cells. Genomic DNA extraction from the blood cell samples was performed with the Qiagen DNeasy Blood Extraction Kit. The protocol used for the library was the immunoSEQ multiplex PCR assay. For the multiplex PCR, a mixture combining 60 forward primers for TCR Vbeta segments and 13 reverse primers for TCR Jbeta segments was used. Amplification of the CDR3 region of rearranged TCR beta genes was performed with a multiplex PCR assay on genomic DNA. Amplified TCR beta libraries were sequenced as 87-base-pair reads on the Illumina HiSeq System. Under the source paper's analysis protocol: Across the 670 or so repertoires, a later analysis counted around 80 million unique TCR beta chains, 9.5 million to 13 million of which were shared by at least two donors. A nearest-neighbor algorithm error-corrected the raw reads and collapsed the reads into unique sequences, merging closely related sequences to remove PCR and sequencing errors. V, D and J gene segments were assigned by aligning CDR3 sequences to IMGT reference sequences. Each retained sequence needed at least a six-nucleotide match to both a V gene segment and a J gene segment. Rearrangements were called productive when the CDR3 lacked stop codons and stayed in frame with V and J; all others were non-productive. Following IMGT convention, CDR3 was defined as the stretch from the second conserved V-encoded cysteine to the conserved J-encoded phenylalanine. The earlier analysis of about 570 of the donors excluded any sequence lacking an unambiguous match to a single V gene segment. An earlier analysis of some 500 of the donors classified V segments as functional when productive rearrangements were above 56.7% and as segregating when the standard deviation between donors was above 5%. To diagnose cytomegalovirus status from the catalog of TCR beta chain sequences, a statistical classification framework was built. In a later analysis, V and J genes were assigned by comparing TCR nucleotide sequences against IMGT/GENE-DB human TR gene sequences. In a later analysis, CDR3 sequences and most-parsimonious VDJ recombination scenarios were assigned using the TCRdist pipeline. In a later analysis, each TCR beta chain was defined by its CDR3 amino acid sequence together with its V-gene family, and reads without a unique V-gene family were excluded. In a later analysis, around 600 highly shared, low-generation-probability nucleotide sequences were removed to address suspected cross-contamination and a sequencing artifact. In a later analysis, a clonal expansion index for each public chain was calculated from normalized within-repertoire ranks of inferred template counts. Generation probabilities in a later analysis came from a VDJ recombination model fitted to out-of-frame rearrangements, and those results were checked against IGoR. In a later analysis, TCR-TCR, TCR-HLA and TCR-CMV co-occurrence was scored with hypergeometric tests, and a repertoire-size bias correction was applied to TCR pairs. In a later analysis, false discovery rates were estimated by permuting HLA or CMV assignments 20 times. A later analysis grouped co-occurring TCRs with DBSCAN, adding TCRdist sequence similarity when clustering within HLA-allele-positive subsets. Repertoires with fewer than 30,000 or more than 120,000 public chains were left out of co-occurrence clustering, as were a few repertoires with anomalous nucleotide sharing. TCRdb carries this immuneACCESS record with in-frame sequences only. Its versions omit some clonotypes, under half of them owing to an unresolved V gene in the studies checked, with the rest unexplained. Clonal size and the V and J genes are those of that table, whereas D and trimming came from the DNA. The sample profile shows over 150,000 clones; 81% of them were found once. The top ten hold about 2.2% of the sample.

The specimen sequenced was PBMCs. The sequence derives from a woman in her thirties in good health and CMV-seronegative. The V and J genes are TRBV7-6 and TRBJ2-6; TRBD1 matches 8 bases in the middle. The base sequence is TGTGCCAGCAGCTTAGCCCCAGGGGGCGTCTCCTCTGGGGCCAACGGCCTGACTTTC. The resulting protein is CASSLAPGGVSSGANGLTF. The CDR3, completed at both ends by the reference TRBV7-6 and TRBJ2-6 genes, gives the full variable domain GAGVSQSPRYKVTKRGQDVALRCDPISGHVSLYWYRQALGQGPEFLTYFNYEAQQDKSGLPNDRFSAERPEGSISTLTIQRTEQRDSAMYRCASSLAPGGVSSGANGLTFGAGSRLTVL.